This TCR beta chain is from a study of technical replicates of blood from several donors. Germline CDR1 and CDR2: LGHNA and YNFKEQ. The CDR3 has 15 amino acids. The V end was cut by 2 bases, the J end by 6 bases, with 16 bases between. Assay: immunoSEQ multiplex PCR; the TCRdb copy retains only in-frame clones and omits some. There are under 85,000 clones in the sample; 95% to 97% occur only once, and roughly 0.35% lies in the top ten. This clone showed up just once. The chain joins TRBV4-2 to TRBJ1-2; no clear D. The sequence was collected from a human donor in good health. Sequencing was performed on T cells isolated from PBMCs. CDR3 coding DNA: TGTGCCAGCAGCCAACCGGGAACCGGGGTCCATGGCTACACCTTC. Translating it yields CASSQPGTGVHGYTF.